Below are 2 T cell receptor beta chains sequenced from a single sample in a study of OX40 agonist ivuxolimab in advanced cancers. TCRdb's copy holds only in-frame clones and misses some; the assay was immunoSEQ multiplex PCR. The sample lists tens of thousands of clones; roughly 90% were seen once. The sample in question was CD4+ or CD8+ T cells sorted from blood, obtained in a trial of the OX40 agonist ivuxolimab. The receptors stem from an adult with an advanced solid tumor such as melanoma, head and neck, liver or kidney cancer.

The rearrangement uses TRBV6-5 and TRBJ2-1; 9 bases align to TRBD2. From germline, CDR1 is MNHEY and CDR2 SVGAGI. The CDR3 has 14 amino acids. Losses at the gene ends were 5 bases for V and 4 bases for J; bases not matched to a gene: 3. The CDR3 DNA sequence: TGTGCCAGCAGTCCGGGACTAGCTTACAATGAGCAGTTCTTC. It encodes CASSPGLAYNEQFF.

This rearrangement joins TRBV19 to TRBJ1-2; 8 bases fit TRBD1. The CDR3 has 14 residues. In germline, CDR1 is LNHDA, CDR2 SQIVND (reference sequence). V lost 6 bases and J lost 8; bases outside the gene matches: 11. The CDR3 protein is CASRGAGGAYGYTF. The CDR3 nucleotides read TGTGCCAGTAGGGGCGCAGGGGGCGCATACGGCTACACCTTC.